This record covers a single TCR beta chain. Its specificity is not known. This record belongs to a study of T cell repertoires in cytomegalovirus infection. This CDR3 contains 17 residues. Germline V lookup: CDR1 SGHVS, CDR2 FQNEAQ. J gave up 5 bases and V 2 bases, and 8 bases lay outside the gene matches. MiXCR, run by TCRdb on the reads, gives a single entry per CDR3 protein. The table includes fewer than 350,000 distinct CDR3 sequences, 25% to 35% detected once. This receptor was obtained from a human donor in good health (CMV status not recorded). Some clones in this sample may be carry-over from other donors' samples. The sequencing here drew on cultured PBMCs, taken from culture after CMV antigen stimulation. V is TRBV7-8 and J is TRBJ1-5; 11 bases match TRBD1. CDR3 DNA sequence: TGTGCCAGCAGCTTAAGTATAGGACAGGGGGCATATCAGCCCCAGCATTTT. Its translation is CASSLSIGQGAYQPQHF.